Listed below are T cell receptor beta chains from one sample, sequenced in a study of blood T cell repertoires in COVID-19. Some clones are missing from TCRdb's copy, which holds only in-frame ones; the method was immunoSEQ multiplex PCR. The table has roughly 48,000 clones, about 77% seen once. The sequencing input was peripheral blood. These receptor sequences come from a human donor with active or convalescent COVID-19. The donor label of this sample is uncertain. The CDR3 runs from the conserved cysteine through the conserved F or W. Each record gives: V gene, J gene, D gene, clone size, CDR3 protein, CDR3 DNA. The D gene is left open where the match is weak. Size tells how often a clone was seen (once, few, many) or the class of an expanded clone, and some rows leave it out.

v_gene: TRBV18; j_gene: TRBJ1-1; d_gene: -; abundance: -; CDR3aa: CASSPPSVNTEAFF; CDR3nt: TGTGCCAGCTCACCACCTTCAGTGAACACTGAAGCTTTCTTT
v_gene: TRBV19; j_gene: TRBJ2-7; d_gene: TRBD2; abundance: -; CDR3aa: CASSRSGRATYEQYF; CDR3nt: TGTGCCAGTAGTAGGAGCGGGAGGGCAACCTACGAGCAGTACTTC
v_gene: TRBV9; j_gene: TRBJ2-7; d_gene: -; abundance: -; CDR3aa: CASSVGGASTYEQYF; CDR3nt: TGTGCCAGCAGCGTAGGTGGGGCTTCAACCTACGAGCAGTACTTC
v_gene: TRBV7-9; j_gene: TRBJ2-7; d_gene: -; abundance: -; CDR3aa: CASSLAREQYF; CDR3nt: TGTGCCAGCAGCTTAGCGCGCGAGCAGTACTTC
v_gene: TRBV5-1; j_gene: TRBJ2-2; d_gene: TRBD2; abundance: -; CDR3aa: CASSFTSGKYGELFF; CDR3nt: TGCGCCAGCAGCTTCACTAGCGGGAAATACGGGGAGCTGTTTTTT
v_gene: TRBV25-1; j_gene: TRBJ2-7; d_gene: TRBD2; abundance: -; CDR3aa: CASSEYRGGQHEQYF; CDR3nt: TGTGCCAGCAGTGAATATCGGGGGGGGCAACACGAGCAGTACTTC
v_gene: TRBV7-9; j_gene: TRBJ2-7; d_gene: TRBD1; abundance: few; CDR3aa: CASSLTGASEQYF; CDR3nt: TGTGCCAGCAGCTTAACAGGGGCTAGCGAGCAGTACTTC
v_gene: TRBV5-1; j_gene: TRBJ1-2; d_gene: -; abundance: -; CDR3aa: CASSFDRDTWAANYGYTF; CDR3nt: TGCGCCAGCAGCTTCGATCGGGACACCTGGGCAGCTAACTATGGCTACACCTTC
v_gene: TRBV19; j_gene: TRBJ2-2; d_gene: -; abundance: -; CDR3aa: CASSIGQRTGELFF; CDR3nt: TGTGCCAGTAGTATTGGACAGAGGACCGGGGAGCTGTTTTTT
v_gene: TRBV29-1; j_gene: TRBJ2-7; d_gene: -; abundance: once; CDR3aa: CSVESARGGYEQYF; CDR3nt: TGCAGCGTTGAGTCGGCCCGGGGTGGGTACGAGCAGTACTTC
v_gene: TRBV5-1; j_gene: TRBJ1-3; d_gene: TRBD1; abundance: -; CDR3aa: CASSLGQGGNTIYF; CDR3nt: TGCGCCAGCAGCTTAGGACAGGGCGGAAACACCATATATTTT
v_gene: TRBV9; j_gene: TRBJ2-2; d_gene: TRBD1; abundance: -; CDR3aa: CASRKQGARTGELFF; CDR3nt: TGTGCCAGCAGGAAACAGGGGGCCCGGACCGGGGAGCTGTTTTTT
v_gene: TRBV30; j_gene: TRBJ2-7; d_gene: -; abundance: -; CDR3aa: CAWSVNSPGLSTYEQYF; CDR3nt: TGTGCCTGGAGTGTAAATAGTCCGGGACTTTCAACCTACGAGCAGTACTTC
v_gene: TRBV4-3; j_gene: TRBJ2-7; d_gene: -; abundance: -; CDR3aa: CASSQETSIYEQYF; CDR3nt: TGCGCCAGCAGCCAAGAAACCAGTATTTACGAGCAGTACTTC
v_gene: TRBV28; j_gene: TRBJ2-6; d_gene: TRBD1; abundance: -; CDR3aa: CASSLSGGSGANVLTF; CDR3nt: TGTGCCAGCAGCCTTTCAGGGGGCTCTGGGGCCAACGTCCTGACTTTC
v_gene: TRBV15; j_gene: TRBJ2-5; d_gene: TRBD1; abundance: -; CDR3aa: CATSRDRYRGGQETQYF; CDR3nt: TGTGCCACCAGCAGAGATCGTTACAGGGGTGGGCAAGAGACCCAGTACTTC
v_gene: TRBV6-2/TRBV6-3; j_gene: TRBJ2-1; d_gene: TRBD1; abundance: -; CDR3aa: CASSRDRGPYNEQFF; CDR3nt: TGTGCCAGCAGTCGGGACAGGGGCCCCTACAATGAGCAGTTCTTC
v_gene: TRBV24-1; j_gene: TRBJ2-5; d_gene: -; abundance: -; CDR3aa: CATSDPTWTATRETQYF; CDR3nt: TGTGCCACCAGTGACCCAACGTGGACAGCAACTAGAGAGACCCAGTACTTC
v_gene: TRBV7-7; j_gene: TRBJ2-7; d_gene: TRBD1; abundance: -; CDR3aa: CASSLATGASYEQYF; CDR3nt: TGTGCTAGCAGCTTAGCAACAGGGGCTAGCTACGAGCAGTACTTC
v_gene: TRBV5-6; j_gene: TRBJ1-2; d_gene: -; abundance: -; CDR3aa: CASSLVLNRDYGYTF; CDR3nt: TGTGCCAGCAGCTTGGTTTTGAATCGAGACTATGGCTACACCTTC
v_gene: TRBV7-8; j_gene: TRBJ2-6; d_gene: -; abundance: -; CDR3aa: CASSLAGAGANVLTF; CDR3nt: TGTGCCAGCAGCTTGGCGGGGGCCGGGGCCAACGTCCTGACTTTC
v_gene: TRBV7-9; j_gene: TRBJ2-7; d_gene: TRBD2; abundance: -; CDR3aa: CASSPGASGSATYEQYF; CDR3nt: TGTGCCAGCAGCCCTGGGGCTAGCGGGAGCGCAACTTACGAGCAGTACTTC
v_gene: TRBV9; j_gene: TRBJ2-7; d_gene: TRBD2; abundance: once; CDR3aa: CASSGGGTAEQYF; CDR3nt: TGTGCCAGCAGCGGGGGAGGGACCGCCGAGCAGTACTTC
v_gene: TRBV30; j_gene: TRBJ1-5; d_gene: -; abundance: -; CDR3aa: CAWSVRENQPQHF; CDR3nt: TGTGCCTGGAGTGTGAGAGAGAATCAGCCCCAGCATTTT
v_gene: TRBV19; j_gene: TRBJ1-2; d_gene: -; abundance: few; CDR3aa: CASTETDYGYTF; CDR3nt: TGTGCCAGTACTGAAACAGACTATGGCTACACCTTC
v_gene: TRBV5-6; j_gene: TRBJ1-2; d_gene: -; abundance: -; CDR3aa: CASSLGEYGYTF; CDR3nt: TGTGCCAGCAGCTTGGGGGAGTATGGCTACACCTTC
v_gene: TRBV3-1/TRBV3-2; j_gene: TRBJ1-4; d_gene: -; abundance: -; CDR3aa: CASSQEATAGNEKLFF; CDR3nt: TGTGCCAGCAGCCAAGAGGCGACTGCGGGTAATGAAAAACTGTTTTTT
v_gene: TRBV18; j_gene: TRBJ2-3; d_gene: -; abundance: once; CDR3aa: CASSPLGAESTDTQYF; CDR3nt: TGTGCCAGCTCACCTCTAGGGGCAGAATCGACAGATACGCAGTATTTT
v_gene: TRBV7-6; j_gene: TRBJ2-5; d_gene: TRBD2; abundance: -; CDR3aa: CASSIDAGLAGGETQYF; CDR3nt: TGTGCCAGCAGCATAGACGCGGGACTAGCGGGAGGAGAGACCCAGTACTTC
v_gene: TRBV4-1; j_gene: TRBJ2-7; d_gene: TRBD2; abundance: -; CDR3aa: CASSQDPGAGVYEQYF; CDR3nt: TGCGCCAGCAGCCAAGATCCAGGAGCGGGGGTTTACGAGCAGTACTTC
v_gene: TRBV27; j_gene: TRBJ1-4; d_gene: TRBD1; abundance: once; CDR3aa: CASSLNGQGLTNEKLFF; CDR3nt: TGTGCCAGCAGTTTAAACGGACAGGGGTTAACTAATGAAAAACTGTTTTTT
v_gene: TRBV28; j_gene: TRBJ1-2; d_gene: TRBD1; abundance: -; CDR3aa: CASSFEGALFSGGYTF; CDR3nt: TGTGCCAGCAGTTTCGAGGGGGCCCTATTCTCGGGGGGCTACACCTTC
v_gene: TRBV5-6; j_gene: TRBJ2-5; d_gene: TRBD2; abundance: -; CDR3aa: CASSLGGLAVFQETQYF; CDR3nt: TGTGCCAGCAGCTTGGGGGGACTAGCGGTGTTTCAAGAGACCCAGTACTTC
v_gene: TRBV5-8; j_gene: TRBJ1-1; d_gene: TRBD1; abundance: -; CDR3aa: CASREAGGPSTEAFF; CDR3nt: TGTGCCAGCCGAGAAGCAGGGGGCCCGAGCACTGAAGCTTTCTTT
v_gene: TRBV18; j_gene: TRBJ2-1; d_gene: TRBD2; abundance: -; CDR3aa: CASSPGRGQAGGTYNEQFF; CDR3nt: TGTGCCAGCTCACCAGGTAGGGGACAAGCGGGAGGGACCTACAATGAGCAGTTCTTC
v_gene: TRBV9; j_gene: TRBJ1-2; d_gene: -; abundance: -; CDR3aa: CASSVRIQGNYGYTF; CDR3nt: TGTGCCAGCAGCGTACGGATACAGGGTAACTATGGCTACACCTTC
v_gene: TRBV7-9; j_gene: TRBJ2-2; d_gene: TRBD1; abundance: -; CDR3aa: CASSFLQGAAGELFF; CDR3nt: TGTGCCAGCAGCTTCCTACAGGGGGCGGCCGGGGAGCTGTTTTTT
v_gene: TRBV27; j_gene: TRBJ2-5; d_gene: TRBD2; abundance: -; CDR3aa: CASSFRGTSGPGGETQYF; CDR3nt: TGTGCCAGCAGTTTCCGGGGGACTAGCGGGCCAGGGGGGGAGACCCAGTACTTC
v_gene: TRBV5-1; j_gene: TRBJ2-7; d_gene: TRBD2; abundance: -; CDR3aa: CASSAGTSGYEQYF; CDR3nt: TGCGCCAGCAGCGCCGGGACTAGCGGCTACGAGCAGTACTTC
v_gene: TRBV7-9; j_gene: TRBJ1-2; d_gene: TRBD1; abundance: few; CDR3aa: CASSPGGFGYTF; CDR3nt: TGTGCCAGCAGCCCAGGGGGCTTCGGCTACACCTTC
v_gene: TRBV28; j_gene: TRBJ1-2; d_gene: -; abundance: -; CDR3aa: CASGSGVRGANYGYTF; CDR3nt: TGTGCCAGCGGCAGTGGGGTCCGCGGGGCTAACTATGGCTACACCTTC
v_gene: TRBV19; j_gene: TRBJ1-5; d_gene: TRBD1; abundance: -; CDR3aa: CAGSPTGNNQPQHF; CDR3nt: TGTGCCGGATCACCGACAGGGAACAATCAGCCCCAGCATTTT
v_gene: TRBV6-1; j_gene: TRBJ1-1; d_gene: TRBD1; abundance: few; CDR3aa: CASSEGQGRWNTEAFF; CDR3nt: TGTGCCAGCAGTGAGGGACAGGGAAGGTGGAACACTGAAGCTTTCTTT
v_gene: TRBV6-1; j_gene: TRBJ1-1; d_gene: -; abundance: -; CDR3aa: CASSDRGVNTEAFF; CDR3nt: TGTGCCAGCAGTGATCGGGGGGTGAACACTGAAGCTTTCTTT
v_gene: TRBV18; j_gene: TRBJ2-7; d_gene: -; abundance: -; CDR3aa: CASSRDTAYEQYF; CDR3nt: TGTGCCAGTTCCCGGGACACCGCCTACGAGCAGTACTTC
v_gene: TRBV27; j_gene: TRBJ1-6; d_gene: TRBD1; abundance: -; CDR3aa: CASSWDRLGNSPLHF; CDR3nt: TGTGCCAGCAGTTGGGACAGGCTAGGGAATTCACCCCTCCACTTT
v_gene: TRBV11-2; j_gene: TRBJ2-7; d_gene: -; abundance: -; CDR3aa: CASSGGFPYEQYF; CDR3nt: TGTGCCAGCAGCGGGGGGTTCCCCTACGAGCAGTACTTC
v_gene: TRBV5-1; j_gene: TRBJ1-5; d_gene: TRBD1; abundance: -; CDR3aa: CASSPGQGSGNQPQHF; CDR3nt: TGCGCCAGCAGCCCGGGACAGGGATCGGGCAATCAGCCCCAGCATTTT
v_gene: TRBV29-1; j_gene: TRBJ1-4; d_gene: TRBD1; abundance: -; CDR3aa: CSVLNTGQGEKLFF; CDR3nt: TGCAGCGTCTTAAATACGGGACAGGGTGAAAAACTGTTTTTT
v_gene: TRBV19; j_gene: TRBJ1-1; d_gene: TRBD1; abundance: -; CDR3aa: CASSPRDRLNTEAFF; CDR3nt: TGTGCCAGTAGTCCCCGGGACAGATTGAACACTGAAGCTTTCTTT
v_gene: TRBV19; j_gene: TRBJ1-2; d_gene: TRBD1; abundance: -; CDR3aa: CASSPADRGNYGYTF; CDR3nt: TGTGCCAGTAGTCCCGCGGACAGGGGTAACTATGGCTACACCTTC
v_gene: TRBV9; j_gene: TRBJ2-1; d_gene: TRBD1; abundance: -; CDR3aa: CASSAGTAYNEQFF; CDR3nt: TGTGCCAGCAGCGCCGGGACAGCCTACAATGAGCAGTTCTTC
v_gene: TRBV19; j_gene: TRBJ2-3; d_gene: -; abundance: -; CDR3aa: CASSLLPGDTDTQYF; CDR3nt: TGTGCCAGTAGTCTCTTACCGGGAGATACAGATACGCAGTATTTT
v_gene: TRBV23-1; j_gene: TRBJ1-6; d_gene: -; abundance: -; CDR3aa: CASSRYYGSSYNSPLHF; CDR3nt: TGCGCCAGCAGCCGGTACTACGGTAGCTCCTATAATTCACCCCTCCACTTT
v_gene: TRBV18; j_gene: TRBJ1-1; d_gene: -; abundance: -; CDR3aa: CASSPSVEGTEAFF; CDR3nt: TGTGCCAGCTCACCATCGGTGGAGGGCACTGAAGCTTTCTTT